This paragraph reports one TCR beta chain. Its antigen is as yet unknown. The same CDR3 arises from other DNA sequences in this sample as well. Trimming pared 5 bases from V and 1 base from J, leaving 12 bases between. In germline, CDR1 is LNHDA, CDR2 SQIVND (reference sequence). The CDR3 extends over 14 amino acids. The data derive from a study of shared clonotypes between healthy human individuals. Study-wide findings and caveats: Enrolling few donors narrowed the genetic and exposure-history diversity that was represented. Estimated richness values were generally larger in naive subsets than in memory subsets. Depth of sequencing was expected to influence donor clonotype sharing.

Sequencing used immunoSEQ multiplex PCR; TCRdb keeps in-frame clones, though not all of them. The sample records about 2 million clones, about 95% being singletons. Terminally differentiated effector memory CD45RA+ cells were left out of the naive CD8 fraction, which was CD45RO-negative and positively selected for CCR7. The chain combines TRBV19 with TRBJ2-7, with D maybe TRBD1 (5 bases). The specimen was naive CD8+ T cells sorted from blood. The clonotype was recovered from a man between 18 and 35 years old in good health. This CDR3 is CASSPGSGSYEQYF. For the CDR3, the DNA is TGTGCCAGTAGTCCCGGCTCAGGGTCCTACGAGCAGTACTTC.